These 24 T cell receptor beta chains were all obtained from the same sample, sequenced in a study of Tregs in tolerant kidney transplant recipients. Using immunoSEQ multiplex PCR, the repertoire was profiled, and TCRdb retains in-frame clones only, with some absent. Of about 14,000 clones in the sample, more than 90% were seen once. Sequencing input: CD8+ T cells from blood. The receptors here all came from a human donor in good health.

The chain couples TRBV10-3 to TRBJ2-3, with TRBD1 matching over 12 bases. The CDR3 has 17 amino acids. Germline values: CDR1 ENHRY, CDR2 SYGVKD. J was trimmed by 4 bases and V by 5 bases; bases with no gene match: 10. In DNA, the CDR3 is TGTGCCATCAGTTCCCGGCGGGACAGGGGGCGCGCAGATACGCAGTATTTT. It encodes CAISSRRDRGRADTQYF.

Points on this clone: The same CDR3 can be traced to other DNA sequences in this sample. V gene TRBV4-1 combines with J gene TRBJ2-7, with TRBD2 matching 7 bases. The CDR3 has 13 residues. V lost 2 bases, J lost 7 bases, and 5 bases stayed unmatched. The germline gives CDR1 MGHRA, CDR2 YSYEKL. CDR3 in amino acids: CASSQKLGGEQYF. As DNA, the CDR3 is TGCGCCAGCAGCCAAAAGCTGGGGGGGGAGCAGTACTTC.

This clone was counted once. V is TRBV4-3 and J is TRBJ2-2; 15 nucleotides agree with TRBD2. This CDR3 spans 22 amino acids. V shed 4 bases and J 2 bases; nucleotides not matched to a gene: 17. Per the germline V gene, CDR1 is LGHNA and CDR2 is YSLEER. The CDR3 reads CASSLFPPGLAGGIGNTGELFF. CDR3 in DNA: TGCGCCAGCAGCCTTTTTCCTCCGGGACTAGCGGGAGGAATAGGTAACACCGGGGAGCTGTTTTTT.

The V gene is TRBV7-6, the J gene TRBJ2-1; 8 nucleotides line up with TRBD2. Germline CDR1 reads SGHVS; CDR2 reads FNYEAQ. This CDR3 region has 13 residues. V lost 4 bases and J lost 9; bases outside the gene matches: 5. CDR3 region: CASSSGGAGEQFF. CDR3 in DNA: TGTGCCAGCAGCTCCGGGGGGGCCGGTGAGCAGTTCTTC.

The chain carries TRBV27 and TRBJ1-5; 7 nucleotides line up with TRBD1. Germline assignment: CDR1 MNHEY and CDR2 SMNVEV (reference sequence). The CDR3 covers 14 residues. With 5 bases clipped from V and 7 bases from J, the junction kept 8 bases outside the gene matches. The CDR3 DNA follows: TGTGCCAGCAGTCCTCGACAGGGTGGGCAGCCCCAGCATTTT. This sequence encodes CASSPRQGGQPQHF.

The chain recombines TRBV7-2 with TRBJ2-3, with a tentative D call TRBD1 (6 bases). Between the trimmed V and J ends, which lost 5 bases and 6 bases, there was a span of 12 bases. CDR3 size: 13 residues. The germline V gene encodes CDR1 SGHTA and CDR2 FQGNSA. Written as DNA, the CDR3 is TGTGCCAGCAGCCAGGGGCTAGCTGATACGCAGTATTTT. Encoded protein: CASSQGLADTQYF.

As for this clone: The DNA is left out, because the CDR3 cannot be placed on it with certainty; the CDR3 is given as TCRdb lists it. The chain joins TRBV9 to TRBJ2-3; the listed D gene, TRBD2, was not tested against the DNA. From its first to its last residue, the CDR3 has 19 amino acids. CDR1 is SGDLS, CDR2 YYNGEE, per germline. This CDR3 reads CASSPSGQASGGPVGTQYF.

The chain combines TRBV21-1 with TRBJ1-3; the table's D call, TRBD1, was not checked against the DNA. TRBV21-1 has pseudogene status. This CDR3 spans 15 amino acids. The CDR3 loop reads CASSKGGTAGNTIYF. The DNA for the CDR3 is TGTGCCAGCAGCAAAGGAGGGACAGCCGGAAACACCATATATTTT.

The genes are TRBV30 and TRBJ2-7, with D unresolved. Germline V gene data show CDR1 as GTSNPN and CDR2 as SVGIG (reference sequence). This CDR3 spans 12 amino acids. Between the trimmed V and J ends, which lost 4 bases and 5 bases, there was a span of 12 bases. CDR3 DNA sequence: TGTGCCTGGAATGTTGGCTACAACGAGCAGTACTTC. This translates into CAWNVGYNEQYF.

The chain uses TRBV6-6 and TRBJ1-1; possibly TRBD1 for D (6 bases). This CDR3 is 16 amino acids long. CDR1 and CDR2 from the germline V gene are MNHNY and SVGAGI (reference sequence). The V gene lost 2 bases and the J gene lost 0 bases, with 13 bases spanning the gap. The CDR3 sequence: CASSYPAGEVNTEAFF. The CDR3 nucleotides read TGTGCCAGCAGTTACCCCGCAGGGGAGGTGAACACTGAAGCTTTCTTT.

CDR3 bases: TGTGCCAGCAGCTTAGGTTTGACAGCAGGGGGGAACATTCAGTACTTC. Its protein product is CASSLGLTAGGNIQYF. This chain uses TRBV7-2 with TRBJ2-4; D perhaps matches TRBD1 (7 bases). The CDR3 runs to 16 residues. CDR1 is SGHTA, CDR2 FQGNSA, per germline. The V end lost 1 base, the J end lost 7 bases, and 17 bases lay between the germline ends.

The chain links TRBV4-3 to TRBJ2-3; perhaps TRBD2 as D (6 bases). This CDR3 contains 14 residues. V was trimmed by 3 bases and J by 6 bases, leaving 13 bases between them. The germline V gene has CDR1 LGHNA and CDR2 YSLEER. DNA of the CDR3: TGCGCCAGCAGCCAGACTAGGACCAGGGATACGCAGTATTTT. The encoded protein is CASSQTRTRDTQYF.

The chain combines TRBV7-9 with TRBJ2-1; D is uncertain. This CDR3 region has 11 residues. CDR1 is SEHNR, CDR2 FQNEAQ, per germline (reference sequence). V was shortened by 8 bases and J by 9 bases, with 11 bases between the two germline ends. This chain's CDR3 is CASSRAPEQFF. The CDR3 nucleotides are TGTGCCAGCTCAAGGGCCCCTGAGCAGTTCTTC.

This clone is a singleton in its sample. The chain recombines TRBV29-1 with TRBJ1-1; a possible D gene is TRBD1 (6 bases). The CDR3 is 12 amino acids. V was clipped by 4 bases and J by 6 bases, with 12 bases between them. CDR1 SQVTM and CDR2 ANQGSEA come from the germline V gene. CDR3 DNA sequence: TGCAGCGTTGGGGGGGGCGTCCCTGAAGCTTTCTTT. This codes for CSVGGGVPEAFF.

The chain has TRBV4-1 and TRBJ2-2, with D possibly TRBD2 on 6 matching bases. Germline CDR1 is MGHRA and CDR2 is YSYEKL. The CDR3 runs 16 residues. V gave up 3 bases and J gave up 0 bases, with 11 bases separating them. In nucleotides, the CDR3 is TGCGCCAGCAGCCACCCCGGGACTCCGAACACCGGGGAGCTGTTTTTT. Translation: CASSHPGTPNTGELFF.

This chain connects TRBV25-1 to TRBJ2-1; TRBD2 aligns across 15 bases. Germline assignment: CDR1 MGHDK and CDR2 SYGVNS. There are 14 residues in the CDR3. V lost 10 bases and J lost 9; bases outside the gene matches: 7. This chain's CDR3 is CATNGLAGGGEQFF. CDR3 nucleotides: TGTGCCACCAACGGACTAGCGGGAGGGGGTGAGCAGTTCTTC.

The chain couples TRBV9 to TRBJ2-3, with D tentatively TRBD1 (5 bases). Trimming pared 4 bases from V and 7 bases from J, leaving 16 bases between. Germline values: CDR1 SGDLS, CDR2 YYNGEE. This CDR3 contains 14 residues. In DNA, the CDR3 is TGTGCCAGCAGCACCCCCGACAGAGAAAATACGCAGTATTTT. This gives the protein CASSTPDRENTQYF. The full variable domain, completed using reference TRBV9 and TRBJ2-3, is DSGVTQTPKHLITATGQRVTLRCSPRSGDLSVYWYQQSLDQGLQFLIQYYNGEERAKGNILERFSAQQFPDLHSELNLSSLELGDSALYFCASSTPDRENTQYFGPGTRLTVL.

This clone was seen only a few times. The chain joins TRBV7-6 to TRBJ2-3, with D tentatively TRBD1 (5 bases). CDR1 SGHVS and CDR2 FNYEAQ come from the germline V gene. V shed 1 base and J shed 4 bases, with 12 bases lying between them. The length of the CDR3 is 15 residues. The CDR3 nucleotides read TGTGCCAGCAGCTTAGGGGGCTGGGAAGCAGATACGCAGTATTTT. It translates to CASSLGGWEADTQYF.

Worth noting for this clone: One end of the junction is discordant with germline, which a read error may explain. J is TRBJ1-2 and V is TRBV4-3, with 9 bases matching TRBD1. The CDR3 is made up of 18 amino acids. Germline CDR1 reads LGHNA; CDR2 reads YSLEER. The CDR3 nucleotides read TGCGCCAGCGGCCAGGGTTCCGGGACAGGGAACAGGTACTATGGCTACACCTTC. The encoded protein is CASGQGSGTGNRYYGYTF.

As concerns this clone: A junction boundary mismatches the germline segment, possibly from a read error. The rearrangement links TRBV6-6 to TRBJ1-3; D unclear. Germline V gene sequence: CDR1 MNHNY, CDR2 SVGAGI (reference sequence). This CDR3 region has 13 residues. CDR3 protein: CASNYTLYLMERF. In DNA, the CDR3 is TGTGCCAGCAATTACACCCTATACTTAATGGAACGATTT.

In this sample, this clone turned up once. This CDR3 is CASSPYSGPGANVLTF. CDR3 nucleotides: TGTGCCAGCAGTCCCTATTCGGGGCCTGGGGCCAACGTCCTGACTTTC. The chain links TRBV27 to TRBJ2-6; D is possibly TRBD1 or TRBD2 (5 bases each). The V gene's germline CDR1 is MNHEY and CDR2 SMNVEV (reference sequence). With 5 bases removed from V and 2 bases from J, the gap between germline ends came to 13 bases. There are 16 residues in the CDR3. Variable domain in full (rest from reference TRBV27 and TRBJ2-6): EAQVTQNPRYLITVTGKKLTVTCSQNMNHEYMSWYRQDPGLGLRQIYYSMNVEVTDKGDVPEGYKVSRKEKRNFPLILESPSPNQTSLYFCASSPYSGPGANVLTFGAGSRLTVL.

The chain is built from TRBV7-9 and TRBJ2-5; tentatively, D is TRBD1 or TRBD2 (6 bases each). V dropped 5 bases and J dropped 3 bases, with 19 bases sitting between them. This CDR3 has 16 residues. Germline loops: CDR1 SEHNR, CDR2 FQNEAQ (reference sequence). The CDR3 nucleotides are TGTGCCAGCAGCCCACCGAGGGGGGTCGGGGAAGAGACCCAGTACTTC. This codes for CASSPPRGVGEETQYF.

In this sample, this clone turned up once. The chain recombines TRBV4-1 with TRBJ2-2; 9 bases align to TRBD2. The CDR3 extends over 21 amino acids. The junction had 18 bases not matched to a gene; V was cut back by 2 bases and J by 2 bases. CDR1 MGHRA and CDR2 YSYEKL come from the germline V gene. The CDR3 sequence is CASSQPVLAGEPLTNTGELFF. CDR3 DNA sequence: TGCGCCAGCAGCCAACCGGTCTTAGCGGGGGAGCCCTTAACCAACACCGGGGAGCTGTTTTTT.

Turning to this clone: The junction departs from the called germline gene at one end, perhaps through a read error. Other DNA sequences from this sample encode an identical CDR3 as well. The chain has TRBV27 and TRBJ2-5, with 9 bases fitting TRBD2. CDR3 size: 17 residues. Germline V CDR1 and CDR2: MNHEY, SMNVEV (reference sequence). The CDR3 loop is CASSSSGVSPKQETQYF. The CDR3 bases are TGTGCTAGCAGTTCTAGCGGGGTCAGCCCGAAACAAGAGACCCAGTACTTC.